These 22 T cell receptor beta chains share one sample of origin, sequenced in a study of beta chain features in type 1 diabetes. The authors reverse transcribed all of the isolated RNA, so sequencing captured expressed TCRB transcripts. Using immunoSEQ multiplex PCR, the repertoire was profiled, and TCRdb retains in-frame clones only, with some absent. The table lists more than 300,000 clones, about 12% of them singletons. The sample comprised naive CD4+ T cells from blood. Receptors were obtained from a man between 18 and 29 years old in good health.

This clone was seen more than once but under ten times. The rearrangement uses TRBV19 and TRBJ2-1; 11 positions match TRBD2. The CDR3 covers 15 residues. Germline CDR1 and CDR2: LNHDA and SQIVND (reference sequence). Trimming cost V 6 bases and J 2 bases; bases outside gene matches: 3. The CDR3 bases are TGTGCCAGTAGGCCGGGACTAGCGGCCTACAATGAGCAGTTCTTC. Translated, it gives CASRPGLAAYNEQFF. Full variable domain (outside the CDR3, taken from reference TRBV19 and TRBJ2-1): DGGITQSPKYLFRKEGQNVTLSCEQNLNHDAMYWYRQDPGQGLRLIYYSQIVNDFQKGDIAEGYSVSREKKESFPLTVTSAQKNPTAFYLCASRPGLAAYNEQFFGPGTRLTVL.

The V and J genes are TRBV7-9 and TRBJ2-1; D remains unclear. CDR1 is SEHNR and CDR2 is FQNEAQ in the germline V gene (reference sequence). This CDR3 region has 14 residues. Trimming took off 3 bases at V and 1 base at J, with 7 bases between the two ends. CDR3 amino acids: CASSLAVSYNEQFF. CDR3 coding DNA: TGTGCCAGCAGCTTGGCTGTATCCTACAATGAGCAGTTCTTC. The full variable domain, with the rest looked up from reference TRBV7-9 and TRBJ2-1, is DTGVSQNPRHKITKRGQNVTFRCDPISEHNRLYWYRQTLGQGPEFLTYFQNEAQLEKSRLLSDRFSAERPKGSFSTLEIQRTEQGDSAMYLCASSLAVSYNEQFFGPGTRLTVL.

This clone has only a few counts. This chain connects TRBV14 to TRBJ2-3; 8 bases are a match to TRBD1. The trim removed 6 bases at V and 4 bases at J, leaving 9 bases unmatched. The CDR3 length is 15 residues. Germline V gene data show CDR1 as SGHDN and CDR2 as FVKESK. CDR3 nucleotides: TGTGCCAGCAGGTCGGGGACAGGACGTCCAGATACGCAGTATTTT. This encodes CASRSGTGRPDTQYF.

This clone showed up just a few times. This chain links TRBV19 with TRBJ2-3; 12 bases align to TRBD2. This CDR3 has 15 residues. CDR1 and CDR2 from the germline V gene are LNHDA and SQIVND (reference sequence). Germline trimming cut 6 bases from V and 3 bases from J; bases unmatched to any gene: 4. CDR3 sequence reads: CASRSGTSGTDTQYF. Written as DNA, the CDR3 is TGTGCCAGTAGATCCGGGACTAGCGGGACAGATACGCAGTATTTT.

As regards this clone: A read error is possible here, since a much larger clone lies one base away. Other DNA sequences in the same sample also yield this CDR3. The chain is built from TRBV7-2 and TRBJ1-2; D might be TRBD1 (5 bases). Per the germline V gene, CDR1 is SGHTA and CDR2 is FQGNSA. The CDR3 contains 13 residues. The V end was cut by 5 bases, the J end by 1 base, with 8 bases between. The CDR3 coding sequence is TGTGCCAGCAGCCCAGACAGTAACTATGGCTACACCTTC. This translates into CASSPDSNYGYTF.

J is TRBJ2-1 and V is TRBV5-4, with D possibly matching TRBD2 (6 bases). The germline gives CDR1 SGHNT, CDR2 YYREEE (reference sequence). The CDR3 covers 15 residues. The V and J ends lost 4 bases and 1 base respectively, with 12 bases between them. In DNA, the CDR3 is TGTGCCAGCAGCCTACGGACTAATTCCTACAATGAGCAGTTCTTC. Translating it yields CASSLRTNSYNEQFF.

This chain links TRBV14 with TRBJ2-7; 7 bases are shared with TRBD1. The CDR3 spans 15 residues. The germline V gene has CDR1 SGHDN and CDR2 FVKESK. The V and J ends lost 4 bases and 6 bases, in that order; junction bases with no gene match: 12. The DNA of the CDR3 is TGTGCCAGCAGCCTATACCGTGACAGGGCGGCCGAGCAGTACTTC. Its protein product is CASSLYRDRAAEQYF.

This clone was found a few times. The chain links TRBV9 to TRBJ2-1; TRBD2 matches at 10 bases. Per germline, CDR1 SGDLS and CDR2 YYNGEE. The CDR3 is 16 residues long. Trimming at V came to 4 bases and at J to 9 bases, leaving 13 bases not matched to a gene. The CDR3 coding sequence is TGTGCCAGCAGCTGGGGTAGCGGGGGGCCGACAGGTGAGCAGTTCTTC. Amino acid sequence: CASSWGSGGPTGEQFF. Supplemented by reference TRBV9 and TRBJ2-1, the full variable domain reads DSGVTQTPKHLITATGQRVTLRCSPRSGDLSVYWYQQSLDQGLQFLIQYYNGEERAKGNILERFSAQQFPDLHSELNLSSLELGDSALYFCASSWGSGGPTGEQFFGPGTRLTVL.

In this sample, this clone turned up a few times. The J gene is TRBJ2-2, the V gene TRBV27, with 8 bases that match TRBD1. CDR1 is MNHEY and CDR2 is SMNVEV in the germline V gene (reference sequence). V lost 6 bases to trimming and J lost 1 base; unmatched junction nucleotides: 7. This CDR3 has 16 residues. The chain's CDR3 is CASSNQGAGNTGELFF. In DNA form, the CDR3 reads TGTGCCAGCAGCAACCAGGGGGCGGGGAACACCGGGGAGCTGTTTTTT.

This clone has a handful of counts. The chain links TRBV9 to TRBJ2-1; 9 bases agree with TRBD2. Germline assignment: CDR1 SGDLS and CDR2 YYNGEE. The junction had 11 bases not matched to a gene; V was cut back by 3 bases and J by 4 bases. The CDR3 length is 17 residues. CDR3 sequence reads: CASSGGIAGVVYNEQFF. CDR3 nucleotide sequence: TGTGCCAGCAGCGGGGGAATAGCGGGAGTCGTATACAATGAGCAGTTCTTC.

There are a few counts of this clone. The chain is built from TRBV28 and TRBJ1-1; tentative D call: TRBD1 (5 bases). The CDR3 extends over 14 amino acids. Germline V gene sequence: CDR1 MDHEN, CDR2 SYDVKM. Trimming took off 5 bases at V and 5 bases at J, with 15 bases between the two ends. CDR3 residues: CASSPQDRGTEAFF. CDR3 DNA sequence: TGTGCCAGCAGTCCACAGGATAGGGGAACTGAAGCTTTCTTT.

V is TRBV4-3 and J is TRBJ1-6, with TRBD1 matching over 7 bases. V shed 0 bases, J shed 9 bases, and the junction held 8 bases outside the gene matches. Germline V CDR1 and CDR2: LGHNA, YSLEER. This CDR3 contains 16 residues. The CDR3 DNA reads as TGCGCCAGCAGCCAAGATTCAAGACAGGGTTTTTCACCCCTCCACTTT. Translating it yields CASSQDSRQGFSPLHF.

The rearrangement links TRBV4-2 to TRBJ2-1, with 14 bases matching TRBD2. With 3 bases clipped from V and 4 bases from J, the junction kept 5 bases outside the gene matches. The CDR3 contains 17 residues. Germline V CDR1 and CDR2: LGHNA, YNFKEQ. CDR3 DNA: TGTGCCAGCAGCCAGGGTGGGACTAGCGGGGGTTACAATGAGCAGTTCTTC. This gives the protein CASSQGGTSGGYNEQFF.

The gene calls are TRBV11-1 and TRBJ2-3, with 9 bases that match TRBD1. Germline V lookup: CDR1 SGHAT, CDR2 FQDESV (reference sequence). The CDR3 has 15 amino acids. V dropped 4 bases and J dropped 3; count of bases not matched to a gene: 5. The CDR3 bases are TGTGCCAGCAGCTGGGACAGGGTCGGAACAGATACGCAGTATTTT. This codes for CASSWDRVGTDTQYF.

The J gene is TRBJ2-5, the V gene TRBV4-3; 8 bases line up with TRBD1. Germline CDR1 and CDR2: LGHNA and YSLEER. Germline trimming cut 4 bases from V and 4 bases from J; bases unmatched to any gene: 11. This CDR3 is built from 16 residues. Here the CDR3 reads CASSRISGQGRETQYF. CDR3 nucleotide sequence: TGCGCCAGCAGCCGAATTTCCGGACAGGGCAGAGAGACCCAGTACTTC.

Only a few counts were recorded for this clone. As DNA, the CDR3 is TGTGCCAGCGGCGTTAGCGGGAGAAGAGAGACCCAGTACTTC. Translating gives CASGVSGRRETQYF. The J gene is TRBJ2-5, the V gene TRBV11-2, with TRBD2 matching over 9 bases. After removal of 8 bases from V and 4 bases from J, the junction contained 8 bases not matched to a gene. Per the germline V gene, CDR1 is SGHAT and CDR2 is FQNNGV. CDR3 size: 14 residues.

This clone was seen a handful of times. V and J are TRBV4-2 and TRBJ2-3, with D tentatively TRBD2 (6 bases). The CDR3 is made up of 15 amino acids. With 1 base removed from V and 3 bases from J, the gap between germline ends came to 11 bases. Germline CDR1 and CDR2: LGHNA and YNFKEQ. CDR3 residues: CASSQVASDTDTQYF. CDR3 nucleotides: TGTGCCAGCAGCCAAGTAGCTAGCGATACAGATACGCAGTATTTT.

This clone has more than one count but fewer than ten. The rearrangement uses TRBV6-5 and TRBJ2-1, with 14 nucleotides matching TRBD2. This CDR3 has 15 amino acids. Germline CDR1 is MNHEY and CDR2 is SVGAGI. V lost 6 bases and J lost 6; bases outside the gene matches: 4. The CDR3: CASRTGTSGGNEQFF. CDR3 nucleotides: TGTGCCAGCAGGACCGGGACTAGCGGGGGCAATGAGCAGTTCTTC.

This clone was observed a few times. This chain links TRBV7-2 with TRBJ1-2; 9 nucleotides line up with TRBD1. This CDR3 is 12 amino acids long. The junction had 1 base not matched to a gene; V was cut back by 5 bases and J by 6 bases. From germline, CDR1 is SGHTA and CDR2 FQGNSA. The CDR3 DNA reads as TGTGCCAGCAGCCGGGACAGGGATGGCTACACCTTC. It is translated as CASSRDRDGYTF. Using reference TRBV7-2 and TRBJ1-2 for the parts outside the CDR3, the full variable domain is GAGVSQSPSNKVTEKGKDVELRCDPISGHTALYWYRQSLGQGLEFLIYFQGNSAPDKSGLPSDRFSAERTGGSVSTLTIQRTQQEDSAVYLCASSRDRDGYTFGSGTRLTVV.

This clone has a handful of counts. The chain recombines TRBV28 with TRBJ2-3, with D possibly TRBD2 on 6 matching bases. Trimming left V 7 bases short and J 2 bases short, with 13 bases between. Germline V lookup: CDR1 MDHEN, CDR2 SYDVKM. This CDR3 is built from 14 residues. The DNA of the CDR3 is TGTGCCAGCAATTCCCGGGGACTCACAGATACGCAGTATTTT. Translation gives CASNSRGLTDTQYF.

This chain joins TRBV19 and TRBJ1-1; possibly TRBD1 for D (6 bases). The CDR3 loop spans 17 amino acids. Germline V gene sequence: CDR1 LNHDA, CDR2 SQIVND (reference sequence). With 2 bases removed from V and 1 base from J, the gap between germline ends came to 17 bases. CDR3 nucleotide sequence: TGTGCCAGTAGTATATTCAGGGGCGCGGTGGGGAACACTGAAGCTTTCTTT. Translated: CASSIFRGAVGNTEAFF.

The V gene is TRBV7-9, the J gene TRBJ2-1, with TRBD1 identical over 8 bases. CDR3 length: 14 amino acids. V lost 3 bases and J lost 4; bases outside the gene matches: 2. The germline gives CDR1 SEHNR, CDR2 FQNEAQ (reference sequence). The CDR3 is CASSFWTGYNEQFF. In nucleotides, the CDR3 is TGTGCCAGCAGCTTCTGGACAGGGTACAATGAGCAGTTCTTC.